The 27 T cell receptor beta chains listed next were all sequenced from one sample in a study of CD8 T cells in ankylosing spondylitis. What these receptors recognize is not known. TCRdb reanalysed the 5' RACE reads using MiXCR and keeps one entry per CDR3 protein. The sample has over 400,000 distinct CDR3 sequences, roughly 26% seen once. Study-level findings and limits: Ankylosing spondylitis blood seemed to carry a telltale TCR beta motif made of several highly homologous variants.

The sample consisted of blood, either unsorted or a sorted T cell fraction (not recorded which). All receptors derive from a male donor with ankylosing spondylitis.

V and J are TRBV20-1 and TRBJ1-6, with a tentative D call TRBD1 (5 bases). Germline loops: CDR1 DFQATT, CDR2 SNEGSKA (reference sequence). CDR3 length equals 18 residues. Trimming removed 0 bases at V and 0 bases at J, with 15 bases between. CDR3 DNA: TGCAGTGCTAGAGATCTCGGGGGAGGAGGCTCCTATAATTCACCCCTCCACTTT. Translated: CSARDLGGGGSYNSPLHF.

The sample holds many counts of this clonotype. This chain links TRBV5-1 with TRBJ2-3; TRBD1 agrees at 9 bases. Germline CDR1 and CDR2: SGHRS and YFSETQ. V lost 0 bases to trimming and J lost 1 base; unmatched junction nucleotides: 3. This CDR3 contains 16 residues. The CDR3 DNA follows: TGCGCCAGCAGCTTGGGGACAGGGGCGGGCACAGATACGCAGTATTTT. Amino acid sequence: CASSLGTGAGTDTQYF.

This clonotype appeared a few times. This chain links TRBV24-1 with TRBJ1-4; TRBD1 matches at 7 bases. V shed 4 bases, J shed 5 bases, and the junction held 6 bases outside the gene matches. The CDR3 loop spans 15 amino acids. Germline lookup yields CDR1 KGHDR and CDR2 SFDVKD. The CDR3, as DNA: TGTGCCACCAGTGACTCAGGGGACAGCAATGAAAAACTGTTTTTT. This translates into CATSDSGDSNEKLFF.

Concerning this clonotype: The germline gene is not matched at one end of the junction; a read error may be the cause. The CDR3 nucleotides read TGCTGTGCCAAAACAGGGTACGGACTCATCTCCTACAATGAGCAGTTCTTC. Translating it yields CCAKTGYGLISYNEQFF. The chain carries TRBV20-1 and TRBJ2-1, with a possible D match to TRBD1 (6 bases). CDR3 length: 17 residues. Germline-derived CDR1 and CDR2 are DFQATT and SNEGSKA (reference sequence).

This clonotype was observed a handful of times. This chain joins TRBV5-1 and TRBJ1-2, with D possibly TRBD1 on 6 matching bases. Trimming took off 4 bases at V and 0 bases at J, with 19 bases between the two ends. This CDR3 is built from 17 residues. Germline CDR1 and CDR2: SGHRS and YFSETQ. The CDR3 region is CASSGAGGEEPNYGYTF. CDR3 nucleotide sequence: TGCGCCAGCAGCGGGGCCGGGGGCGAAGAACCTAACTATGGCTACACCTTC.

V gene TRBV7-2 combines with J gene TRBJ1-5, with TRBD1 as a possible D gene (6 bases). This CDR3 is built from 13 residues. Trimming pared 4 bases from V and 9 bases from J, leaving 13 bases between. Germline CDR1 is SGHTA and CDR2 is FQGNSA. The CDR3 DNA is TGTGCCAGCAGCTCGTTTCAGGGGTCGCCCCAGCATTTT. Protein product: CASSSFQGSPQHF.

The rearrangement links TRBV11-3 to TRBJ2-4, with TRBD2 matching over 11 bases. The germline V gene encodes CDR1 SGHNT and CDR2 YENEEA. Trimming at V came to 1 base and at J to 7 bases, leaving 3 bases not matched to a gene. This CDR3 has 15 amino acids. In DNA form, the CDR3 reads TGTGCCAGCAGCTTAGTCGGACTAGCGGGCAACATTCAGTACTTC. Translating gives CASSLVGLAGNIQYF.

The chain couples TRBV15 to TRBJ2-7; 7 bases align to TRBD2. Unmatched junction bases numbered 8, after V lost 4 bases and J lost 2 bases. Per the germline V gene, CDR1 is LNHNV and CDR2 is YYDKDF (reference sequence). The length of the CDR3 is 15 residues. The CDR3 here is CATSKGAGMAYEQYV. DNA of the CDR3: TGTGCCACCAGCAAAGGAGCGGGGATGGCCTACGAGCAGTACGTC.

A few counts support this clonotype. This chain joins TRBV5-6 and TRBJ2-7; D may be TRBD2 (6 bases). V dropped 0 bases and J dropped 2 bases, with 12 bases sitting between them. Per the germline V gene, CDR1 is SGHDT and CDR2 is YYEEEE. The length of the CDR3 is 15 residues. The CDR3 DNA follows: TGTGCCAGCAGCTTGGGATTGACGGGGGCCTACGAGCAGTACTTC. Protein sequence: CASSLGLTGAYEQYF.

J is TRBJ2-2 and V is TRBV10-1, with 7 bases identical to TRBD2. In germline, CDR1 is WNHNN, CDR2 SYGVQD (reference sequence). The CDR3 covers 13 residues. Trimming removed 8 bases from V and 5 bases from J; junction bases left unmatched: 5. The CDR3 protein is CASGISGTGELFF. The CDR3 bases are TGCGCCAGCGGGATTAGCGGGACCGGGGAGCTGTTTTTT.

This clonotype turned up a few times. The rearrangement uses TRBV12-3 or TRBV12-4 and TRBJ1-1; no reliable D call. V was cut by 3 bases and J by 7 bases, with 6 bases left in between. This CDR3 has 11 residues. CDR3 DNA sequence: TGTGCCAGCAGTTTCTCGATTGAAGCTTTCTTT. Its translation: CASSFSIEAFF.

V gene TRBV5-1 combines with J gene TRBJ1-1, with 7 positions matching TRBD1. V dropped 4 bases and J dropped 0; count of bases not matched to a gene: 6. This CDR3 has 15 amino acids. Germline V lookup: CDR1 SGHRS, CDR2 YFSETQ. The CDR3 DNA follows: TGCGCCAGCAGCAGGGAGGGGGCAGTGAACACTGAAGCTTTCTTT. This translates into CASSREGAVNTEAFF.

A single count supports this clonotype. The genes are TRBV29-1 and TRBJ2-1, with D possibly being TRBD1 (6 bases). The CDR3 contains 13 residues. The ends were cut back, 6 bases at V and 7 bases at J, with 16 bases in the middle. Per germline, CDR1 SQVTM and CDR2 ANQGSEA. CDR3 in DNA: TGCAGCGTGTTCAAACTTACAGGGAATGAGCAGTTCTTC. It is translated as CSVFKLTGNEQFF.

The V and J genes are TRBV20-1 and TRBJ2-3; 8 positions match TRBD2. This CDR3 contains 15 residues. Per the germline V gene, CDR1 is DFQATT and CDR2 is SNEGSKA (reference sequence). Germline trimming cut 0 bases from V and 4 bases from J; bases unmatched to any gene: 6. CDR3 residues: CSARDPGGSADTQYF. The DNA for the CDR3 is TGCAGTGCTAGAGATCCGGGGGGGTCTGCAGATACGCAGTATTTT.

This clonotype was counted only a few times. The rearrangement links TRBV6-1 to TRBJ1-5; TRBD1 aligns across 9 bases. V gave up 6 bases and J gave up 3 bases; unmatched junction bases: 6. Germline V gene data show CDR1 as MNHNS and CDR2 as SASEGT. The CDR3 is 15 amino acids. The CDR3 protein is CASRPYRGLNQPQHF. The CDR3 coding sequence is TGTGCCAGCAGGCCCTACAGGGGGCTCAATCAGCCCCAGCATTTT.

The J gene is TRBJ2-7, the V gene TRBV5-1; 8 bases map to TRBD1. The CDR3 extends over 14 amino acids. Germline V CDR1 and CDR2: SGHRS, YFSETQ. V lost 4 bases and J lost 4; bases outside the gene matches: 7. CDR3 in amino acids: CASSQAGGWYEQYF. CDR3 sequence (DNA): TGCGCCAGCAGCCAGGCAGGGGGCTGGTACGAGCAGTACTTC.

This chain joins TRBV20-1 and TRBJ1-2; D ambiguous. The V and J ends lost 4 bases and 0 bases respectively, with 9 bases between them. Germline loops: CDR1 DFQATT, CDR2 SNEGSKA (reference sequence). CDR3 size: 13 residues. The CDR3 DNA reads as TGCAGTGCTACCCTAAAAGCTAACTATGGCTACACCTTC. Its translation is CSATLKANYGYTF.

The gene calls are TRBV30 and TRBJ1-2; weak D call: TRBD1 (5 bases). The CDR3 is 15 residues long. CDR1 and CDR2 from the germline V gene are GTSNPN and SVGIG (reference sequence). V shed 2 bases and J shed 0 bases, with 13 bases lying between them. The CDR3 nucleotides are TGTGCCTGGAGTTCGATCAGGGTTGCTAACTATGGCTACACCTTC. This encodes CAWSSIRVANYGYTF.

The V call is TRBV28, the J call TRBJ1-5; 9 bases agree with TRBD1. The germline CDR1 and CDR2 sequences are MDHEN and SYDVKM. V lost 8 bases and J lost 6; bases outside the gene matches: 5. The CDR3 is 13 amino acids. CDR3 sequence reads: CASQTGGSQPQHF. DNA of the CDR3: TGTGCCAGCCAGACAGGGGGGAGTCAGCCCCAGCATTTT. The whole variable domain, filled in from reference TRBV28 and TRBJ1-5, reads DVKVTQSSRYLVKRTGEKVFLECVQDMDHENMFWYRQDPGLGLRLIYFSYDVKMKEKGDIPEGYSVSREKKERFSLILESASTNQTSMYLCASQTGGSQPQHFGDGTRLSIL.

The chain joins TRBV4-1 to TRBJ1-1; a weak D match, TRBD1 (5 bases). CDR3 length: 14 amino acids. V dropped 4 bases and J dropped 4 bases, with 13 bases sitting between them. Germline assignment: CDR1 MGHRA and CDR2 YSYEKL. The CDR3 loop reads CASSRGTPRTEAFF. CDR3 bases: TGCGCCAGCAGCCGGGGGACCCCTCGCACTGAAGCTTTCTTT.

The chain uses TRBV5-1 and TRBJ2-2, with 7 bases identical to TRBD2. The ends lost 7 bases at V and 6 bases at J; junction bases unmatched: 12. The CDR3 runs to 15 residues. Germline values: CDR1 SGHRS, CDR2 YFSETQ. In nucleotides, the CDR3 is TGCGCCAGCCGCCCAATGGGGGGGAAGTCCGGGGAGCTGTTTTTT. Translated: CASRPMGGKSGELFF.

The chain carries TRBV25-1 and TRBJ1-2; 10 nucleotides line up with TRBD1. The trim removed 1 base at V and 7 bases at J, leaving 6 bases unmatched. CDR1 MGHDK and CDR2 SYGVNS come from the germline V gene. The CDR3 length is 15 residues. CDR3 amino acids: CASSEFDRGQVGYTF. CDR3 bases: TGTGCCAGCAGTGAATTTGACAGGGGGCAAGTTGGCTACACCTTC.

The V and J genes are TRBV7-9 and TRBJ2-7; no firm D call. Deletions cut 2 bases from V and 5 bases from J, with 10 bases between. The CDR3 totals 13 residues. Germline lookup yields CDR1 SEHNR and CDR2 FQNEAQ (reference sequence). In DNA, the CDR3 is TGTGCCAGCAGCTTAAACGGAGAGAACGAGCAGTACGTC. This sequence encodes CASSLNGENEQYV.

The genes are TRBV10-3 and TRBJ1-5, with D perhaps matching TRBD1 (5 bases). Germline V CDR1 and CDR2: ENHRY, SYGVKD. The CDR3 is 16 residues long. The V end was cut by 2 bases, the J end by 3 bases, with 14 bases between. CDR3 nucleotide sequence: TGTGCCATCAGTGAGGGTCTAGACAGCCCCAATCAGCCCCAGCATTTT. It codes for CAISEGLDSPNQPQHF.

J is TRBJ1-1 and V is TRBV5-1, with D unclear. Germline V CDR1 and CDR2: SGHRS, YFSETQ. The CDR3 covers 17 residues. Trimming took off 0 bases at V and 4 bases at J, with 19 bases between the two ends. As DNA, the CDR3 is TGCGCCAGCAGCTTGGCTGGGGTAGGACCACCGAGCACTGAAGCTTTCTTT. It codes for CASSLAGVGPPSTEAFF.

This clonotype has just a few counts. This chain joins TRBV12-3 or TRBV12-4 and TRBJ1-1, with D possibly matching TRBD1 (6 bases). The V end was cut by 5 bases, the J end by 5 bases, with 9 bases between. CDR3 size: 12 residues. The CDR3, as DNA: TGTGCCAGCAGTCAGGGGAGGACTGAAGCTTTCTTT. Protein: CASSQGRTEAFF.

The sample holds many counts of this clonotype. One end of the junction is discordant with germline, which a read error may explain. This chain joins TRBV7-9 and TRBJ2-5; D gene ambiguous. The CDR3 runs 12 residues. Germline V lookup: CDR1 SEHNR, CDR2 FQNEAQ (reference sequence). CDR3 amino acids: CASSQNQETQYF. The CDR3 nucleotides read TGTGCCAGCAGCCAGAACCAGGAGACCCAGTACTTC.